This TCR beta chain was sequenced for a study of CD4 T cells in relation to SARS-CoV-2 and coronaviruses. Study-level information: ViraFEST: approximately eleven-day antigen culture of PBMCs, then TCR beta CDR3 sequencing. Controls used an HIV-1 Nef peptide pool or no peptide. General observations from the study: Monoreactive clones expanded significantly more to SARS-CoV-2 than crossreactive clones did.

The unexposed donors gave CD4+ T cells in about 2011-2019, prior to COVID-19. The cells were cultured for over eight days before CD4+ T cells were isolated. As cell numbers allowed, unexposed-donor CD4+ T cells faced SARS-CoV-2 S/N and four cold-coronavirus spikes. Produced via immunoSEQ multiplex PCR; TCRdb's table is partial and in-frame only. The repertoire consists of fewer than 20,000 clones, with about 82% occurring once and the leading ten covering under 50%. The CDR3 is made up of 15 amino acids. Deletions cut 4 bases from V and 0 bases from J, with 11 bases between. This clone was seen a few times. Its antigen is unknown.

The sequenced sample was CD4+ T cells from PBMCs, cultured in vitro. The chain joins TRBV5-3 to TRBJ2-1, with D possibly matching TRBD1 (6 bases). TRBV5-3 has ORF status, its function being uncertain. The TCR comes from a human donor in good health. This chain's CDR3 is CARSIQGSSYNEQFF. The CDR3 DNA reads TGTGCCAGAAGCATACAGGGAAGCTCCTACAATGAGCAGTTCTTC.